Shown below are 24 T cell receptor beta chains from a single sample sequenced in a study of blood T cell repertoires in COVID-19. Measured with immunoSEQ multiplex PCR; TCRdb has only the in-frame clones, and not every one. Of approximately 170,000 clones listed, about 80% are singletons. The sample comprised peripheral blood. The receptors shown here come from a human donor with acute or convalescent COVID-19. The donor label of this sample is uncertain.

The V gene is TRBV6-5, the J gene TRBJ1-1, with TRBD1 identical over 8 bases. CDR3 size: 14 residues. The germline CDR1 and CDR2 sequences are MNHEY and SVGAGI. J was trimmed by 3 bases and V by 5 bases; bases with no gene match: 5. CDR3 amino acids: CASSRVQGDTEAFF. The CDR3 DNA is TGTGCCAGCAGTCGAGTACAGGGGGACACTGAAGCTTTCTTT.

The J gene is TRBJ2-7, the V gene TRBV3-1 (or the pseudogene TRBV3-2); 14 bases align to TRBD2. Looked up from germline, CDR1 is LGHDT and CDR2 is YNNKEL (reference sequence). V dropped 1 base and J dropped 8; count of bases not matched to a gene: 4. The CDR3 loop spans 15 amino acids. CDR3 nucleotides: TGTGCCAGCAGCCAAGCTCGACTAGCGGGAGGGAAGCAGTACTTC. Its protein is CASSQARLAGGKQYF.

CDR3 coding DNA: TGTGCCAGCAGCACCCAACGACAGGGGTTGGGGGAGACCCAGTACTTC. Translating gives CASSTQRQGLGETQYF. The chain combines TRBV11-1 with TRBJ2-5; TRBD1 agrees at 8 bases. Trimming at V came to 5 bases and at J to 5 bases, leaving 13 bases not matched to a gene. The germline V gene encodes CDR1 SGHAT and CDR2 FQDESV (reference sequence). The CDR3 is made up of 16 amino acids.

This clone has only a few counts. The chain couples TRBV25-1 to TRBJ1-4; D is perhaps TRBD1 (5 bases). The CDR3 sequence is 15 residues long. In germline, CDR1 is MGHDK, CDR2 SYGVNS. Trimming removed 2 bases at V and 7 bases at J, with 14 bases between. The CDR3 DNA is TGTGCCAGCAGTGAAACGGGTTTGGGGGGTGAAAAACTGTTTTTT. Translation: CASSETGLGGEKLFF.

V is TRBV12-3 or TRBV12-4 and J is TRBJ1-1; 7 nucleotides agree with TRBD1. The CDR3 contains 13 residues. The V gene end was trimmed by 4 bases and the J gene end by 5 bases; junction bases not matched to a gene: 4. CDR3 sequence: CASSSTGRTEAFF. The DNA of the CDR3 is TGTGCCAGCAGTTCGACAGGGCGGACTGAAGCTTTCTTT.

The chain has TRBV21-1 and TRBJ2-4; TRBD2, the table's D call, lacks a check against the DNA. TRBV21-1 is a recognized pseudogene. The CDR3 length is 18 residues. The CDR3 DNA reads TGTGCCAGCAGCAAAGAAAAGGCTAGCGGGGGCTCCAAAAACATTCAGTACTTC. Its translation: CASSKEKASGGSKNIQYF.

The V and J genes are TRBV13 and TRBJ1-6; possibly TRBD1 for D (5 bases). This CDR3 is 12 amino acids long. Germline CDR1 reads PRHDT; CDR2 reads FYEKMQ (reference sequence). Trimming cost V 5 bases and J 14 bases, with 13 bases left between them. CDR3 bases: TGTGCCAGCAGCAGTGAAACAGGCACCCTCCACTTT. Translated, it gives CASSSETGTLHF.

The rearrangement links TRBV6-5 to TRBJ2-3; 11 bases align to TRBD2. This CDR3 has 15 amino acids. Germline V gene data show CDR1 as MNHEY and CDR2 as SVGAGI. V trimming: 6 bases; J trimming: 4 bases; junction bases outside the gene matches: 6. CDR3 in amino acids: CASRETSGKADTQYF. CDR3 nucleotides: TGTGCCAGCAGGGAGACTAGCGGGAAGGCAGATACGCAGTATTTT.

The V gene is TRBV15, the J gene TRBJ1-2; 10 positions match TRBD1. The V segment lost 3 bases and the J segment 4 bases; nucleotides outside the gene matches: 5. The germline CDR1 and CDR2 sequences are LNHNV and YYDKDF (reference sequence). The CDR3 has 15 amino acids. CDR3 coding DNA: TGTGCCACCAGCAGGGACAGGGGGAGCGGCTATGGCTACACCTTC. Its protein product is CATSRDRGSGYGYTF.

In its sample, this clone was seen once. The chain recombines TRBV2 with TRBJ2-1; 7 bases line up with TRBD1. Germline trimming cut 4 bases from V and 0 bases from J; bases unmatched to any gene: 3. From germline, CDR1 is SNHLY and CDR2 FYNNEI. This CDR3 has 15 amino acids. The CDR3 region has the DNA TGTGCCAGCAGTGCCCGACAGGGCTCCTACAATGAGCAGTTCTTC. Translation: CASSARQGSYNEQFF.

This clone was detected only once. The gene calls are TRBV30 and TRBJ2-3, with 13 nucleotides matching TRBD2. Germline V gene sequence: CDR1 GTSNPN, CDR2 SVGIG (reference sequence). V lost 2 bases to trimming and J lost 1 base; unmatched junction nucleotides: 3. This CDR3 contains 16 residues. This chain's CDR3 is CAWSPGLAGGTDTQYF. CDR3 DNA sequence: TGTGCCTGGAGTCCCGGACTAGCGGGGGGCACAGATACGCAGTATTTT.

The genes are TRBV28 and TRBJ2-7; TRBD2 agrees at 7 bases. Trimming took 2 bases from V and 3 from J; bases not matched to a gene: 16. The CDR3 is made up of 18 amino acids. Germline CDR1 and CDR2: MDHEN and SYDVKM. The CDR3 region has the DNA TGTGCCAGCAGTTTAGGGACGCTACCGGGACTATACGGCTACGAGCAGTACTTC. Its protein is CASSLGTLPGLYGYEQYF.

The chain uses TRBV6-2 or TRBV6-3 and TRBJ2-3, with 8 bases fitting TRBD1. This CDR3 has 16 residues. Germline V gene data show CDR1 as MNHEY and CDR2 as SVGEGT. The trim removed 5 bases at V and 2 bases at J, leaving 9 bases unmatched. In DNA, the CDR3 is TGTGCCAGCAGTCCCCTCTGGGGACAGGACACAGATACGCAGTATTTT. It specifies CASSPLWGQDTDTQYF.

The chain carries TRBV12-3 or TRBV12-4 and TRBJ1-2; D ambiguous. Trimming pared 1 base from V and 5 bases from J, leaving 8 bases between. The CDR3 contains 13 residues. The CDR3 is CASSLGWAYGYTF. CDR3 DNA: TGTGCCAGCAGTTTAGGATGGGCTTATGGCTACACCTTC.

V usage is TRBV7-9 and J usage is TRBJ1-1; TRBD1 is a possible D gene (5 bases). Germline V gives CDR1 SEHNR, CDR2 FQNEAQ (reference sequence). CDR3 length: 14 residues. Trimming removed 3 bases from V and 5 bases from J, with 13 bases in between. The CDR3 spells CASSFGGFGTEAFF. CDR3 DNA: TGTGCCAGCAGCTTTGGGGGGTTTGGGACTGAAGCTTTCTTT.

The J gene is TRBJ1-5, the V gene TRBV3-1 (or the pseudogene TRBV3-2); no clear D. V was clipped by 1 base and J by 5 bases, with 9 bases between them. This CDR3 is built from 14 residues. Looked up from germline, CDR1 is LGHDT and CDR2 is YNNKEL (reference sequence). Here the CDR3 reads CASSQVPGDQPQHF. CDR3 bases: TGTGCCAGCAGCCAAGTACCAGGCGATCAGCCCCAGCATTTT.

This clone was seen a handful of times. V gene TRBV20-1 combines with J gene TRBJ1-5; D not resolved. Germline V gene data show CDR1 as DFQATT and CDR2 as SNEGSKA (reference sequence). CDR3 length equals 14 residues. V was pared by 3 bases and J by 2 bases, with 11 bases between. The CDR3 DNA is TGCAGTGCTAGTGATTCGGGAGGCAATCAGCCCCAGCATTTT. Translating gives CSASDSGGNQPQHF.

The chain's CDR3 is CASPRRRGDTDTQYF. CDR3 DNA: TGTGCCAGCCCTAGACGGCGAGGAGACACAGATACGCAGTATTTT. The rearrangement links TRBV27 to TRBJ2-3; D uncertain. This CDR3 has 15 amino acids. V lost 8 bases and J lost 2, with 17 bases in between. Looked up from germline, CDR1 is MNHEY and CDR2 is SMNVEV (reference sequence).

The chain recombines TRBV6-5 with TRBJ1-1, with 9 bases that match TRBD1. Trimming removed 7 bases from V and 4 bases from J; junction bases left unmatched: 7. This CDR3 region has 14 residues. Germline CDR1 is MNHEY and CDR2 is SVGAGI. CDR3 nucleotide sequence: TGTGCCAGCATACCCGGGACAGGGCCCACTGAAGCTTTCTTT. Translation: CASIPGTGPTEAFF.

This chain joins TRBV5-1 and TRBJ1-6; 8 bases are shared with TRBD1. The V gene end was trimmed by 2 bases and the J gene end by 7 bases; junction bases not matched to a gene: 17. CDR1 SGHRS and CDR2 YFSETQ come from the germline V gene. This CDR3 has 19 amino acids. The CDR3 reads CASSFSGTGRSKSNSPLHF. CDR3 DNA sequence: TGCGCCAGCAGCTTCTCCGGGACAGGCCGCTCAAAATCAAATTCACCCCTCCACTTT.

This chain links TRBV28 with TRBJ2-7; unclear D gene. V lost 7 bases and J lost 2, with 9 bases in between. This CDR3 has 12 residues. The germline CDR1 and CDR2 sequences are MDHEN and SYDVKM. The CDR3 spells CASIQRPYEQYF. The DNA for the CDR3 is TGTGCCAGCATACAGAGACCCTACGAGCAGTACTTC.

The V call is TRBV5-5, the J call TRBJ2-7, with unresolved D. The CDR3 is 13 residues long. V lost 0 bases and J lost 10, with 14 bases in between. Germline CDR1 reads SGHKS; CDR2 reads YYEKEE (reference sequence). The CDR3 region has the DNA TGTGCCAGCAGCTTGGAACAGCACAACTCCCAGTACTTC. Its protein product is CASSLEQHNSQYF.

The genes are TRBV5-6 and TRBJ1-4; the match to TRBD1 covers 8 bases. The V gene end was trimmed by 2 bases and the J gene end by 7 bases; junction bases not matched to a gene: 4. CDR3 length: 14 residues. Germline values: CDR1 SGHDT, CDR2 YYEEEE. CDR3 in amino acids: CASSFGQGGEKLFF. As DNA, the CDR3 is TGTGCCAGCAGCTTCGGACAGGGTGGTGAAAAACTGTTTTTT.

This clone was observed at least ten times. This chain uses TRBV7-9 with TRBJ2-7; D is possibly TRBD1 (6 bases). CDR3 length: 15 amino acids. Trimming pared 1 base from V and 2 bases from J, leaving 12 bases between. From germline, CDR1 is SEHNR and CDR2 FQNEAQ (reference sequence). The CDR3 DNA is TGTGCCAGCAGCTTAGACAGGGTCGCCGCCTACGAGCAGTACTTC. Translated: CASSLDRVAAYEQYF.